Below are 6 T cell receptor beta chains sequenced from a single sample in a study of blood T cell repertoires in COVID-19 (dated by TCRdb to about 2020). Library prep was done by the immunoSEQ multiplex PCR assay. Here the immuneACCESS table is served through TCRdb, limited to in-frame sequences with V and J called. Missing clones are a known gap in these copies; in checked studies unresolved V genes cover under half, and the rest lacks a known reason. In this sample the table shows under 200,000 clones, around 84% of which occur a single time. 4% to 5% of the sample is held by the ten biggest clonotypes. Sequenced: peripheral blood. Receptor source: a woman over 75 with acute or convalescent COVID-19.

This clone was seen a few times. The rearrangement uses TRBV28 and TRBJ1-6; unclear D gene. Per the germline V gene, CDR1 is MDHEN and CDR2 is SYDVKM. The CDR3 runs to 14 residues. V was clipped by 6 bases and J by 3 bases, with 9 bases between them. The CDR3 region has the DNA TGTGCCAGCAGGACCGGGAACTATAATTCACCCCTCCACTTT. Amino acid sequence: CASRTGNYNSPLHF.

The V and J genes are TRBV5-1 and TRBJ2-5, with 11 bases identical to TRBD2. Per the germline V gene, CDR1 is SGHRS and CDR2 is YFSETQ. This CDR3 has 16 amino acids. Trimming cost V 4 bases and J 0 bases; bases outside gene matches: 5. CDR3 nucleotide sequence: TGCGCCAGCAGCAGAGGGACTAGCGGAAACCAAGAGACCCAGTACTTC. Its protein is CASSRGTSGNQETQYF. The variable domain in full, with the rest retrieved from reference TRBV5-1 and TRBJ2-5, is KAGVTQTPRYLIKTRGQQVTLSCSPISGHRSVSWYQQTPGQGLQFLFEYFSETQRNKGNFPGRFSGRQFSNSRSEMNVSTLELGDSALYLCASSRGTSGNQETQYFGPGTRLLVL.

The chain uses TRBV10-3 and TRBJ2-5; TRBD1 agrees at 10 bases. V dropped 10 bases and J dropped 5; count of bases not matched to a gene: 7. The CDR3 consists of 13 residues. CDR1 is ENHRY, CDR2 SYGVKD, per germline. This chain's CDR3 is CATGPGQGETQYF. In nucleotides, the CDR3 is TGTGCCACAGGACCGGGACAGGGGGAGACCCAGTACTTC.

The rearrangement joins TRBV3-1 (or the pseudogene TRBV3-2) to TRBJ2-1; the D gene is possibly TRBD2 (5 bases). Looked up from germline, CDR1 is LGHDT and CDR2 is YNNKEL (reference sequence). Trimming cost V 3 bases and J 12 bases, with 12 bases left between them. The CDR3 totals 12 residues. The CDR3 DNA reads TGTGCCAGCAGCCAGCCCACGGGGTGGCAGTTCTTC. Protein product: CASSQPTGWQFF.

The V gene is TRBV6-6, the J gene TRBJ1-2, with 9 nucleotides matching TRBD1. Germline V CDR1 and CDR2: MNHNY, SVGAGI (reference sequence). The V gene end was trimmed by 5 bases and the J gene end by 7 bases; junction bases not matched to a gene: 5. This CDR3 comprises 13 residues. In DNA, the CDR3 is TGTGCCAGCAGTCTGGGACAGGGCGGTGGCTACACCTTC. Amino acids: CASSLGQGGGYTF.

Remarks on this clone: Other nucleotide sequences from this sample produce the same CDR3. The chain is built from TRBV18 and TRBJ1-1; D possibly corresponds to TRBD1 (6 bases). Germline values: CDR1 KGHSH, CDR2 LQKENI. This CDR3 comprises 15 residues. Trimming left V 3 bases short and J 0 bases short, with 11 bases between. This chain's CDR3 is CASSPLQGLNTEAFF. The CDR3 bases are TGTGCCAGCTCACCCTTACAGGGCTTGAACACTGAAGCTTTCTTT. The complete variable domain, with remaining parts taken from reference TRBV18 and TRBJ1-1, reads NAGVMQNPRHLVRRRGQEARLRCSPMKGHSHVYWYRQLPEEGLKFMVYLQKENIIDESGMPKERFSAEFPKEGPSILRIQQVVRGDSAAYFCASSPLQGLNTEAFFGQGTRLTVV.